These 15 T cell receptor beta chains were all obtained from the same sample, sequenced in a study of T cells in Graves' hyperthyroidism and ophthalmopathy. Template material for amplifying TCR beta CDR3 regions consisted of RNA transcripts. First-round RT-PCR of the TCR CDR3 relied on the HTBI primer set. In TCRdb, the multiplex PCR reads were re-called with MiXCR into one record per CDR3 protein. The sample has around 420,000 distinct CDR3 sequences, approximately 15% seen once; the top ten hold roughly 14%. Sequencing was carried out using blood. These receptors all stem from a woman under 30 with Graves' hyperthyroidism.

The V call is TRBV19, the J call TRBJ1-2, with D possibly being TRBD1 (6 bases). Germline V gives CDR1 LNHDA, CDR2 SQIVND (reference sequence). This CDR3 contains 15 residues. V dropped 4 bases and J dropped 4 bases, with 16 bases sitting between them. CDR3 residues: CASSTPGHVLYGYTF. In DNA, the CDR3 is TGTGCCAGTAGTACCCCGGGACATGTCCTCTATGGCTACACCTTC.

At least ten counts were recorded for this clonotype. The J gene is TRBJ1-2, the V gene TRBV6-1, with D maybe TRBD1 (6 bases). Germline V CDR1 and CDR2: MNHNS, SASEGT. V was trimmed by 5 bases and J by 1 base, leaving 14 bases between them. The CDR3 contains 15 residues. The CDR3 bases are TGTGCCAGCAGTTGGGGGGCAGGAGTTAACTATGGCTACACCTTC. Translation gives CASSWGAGVNYGYTF.

The table lists this clonotype with many counts. This chain joins TRBV20-1 and TRBJ2-7; perhaps TRBD2 as D (5 bases). Germline CDR1 is DFQATT and CDR2 is SNEGSKA (reference sequence). This CDR3 is built from 14 residues. V gave up 3 bases and J gave up 4 bases, with 16 bases separating them. This chain's CDR3 is CSARNGLSVYEQYF. The CDR3 DNA reads TGCAGTGCTAGGAATGGACTGAGTGTATACGAGCAGTACTTC.

The table lists this clonotype with many counts. The CDR3 here is CASSRQGGGWGTEAFF. CDR3 sequence (DNA): TGTGCCAGCAGCCGACAGGGAGGGGGCTGGGGCACTGAAGCTTTCTTT. The gene calls are TRBV3-1 and TRBJ1-1, with TRBD1 matching over 7 bases. The CDR3 totals 16 residues. CDR1 is LGHDT, CDR2 YNNKEL, per germline (reference sequence). The trim removed 4 bases at V and 4 bases at J, leaving 12 bases unmatched.

V usage is TRBV6-2 or TRBV6-3 and J usage is TRBJ2-7; tentative D call: TRBD2 (7 bases). Germline CDR1 is MNHEY and CDR2 is SVGEGT. Trimming took off 0 bases at V and 2 bases at J, with 14 bases between the two ends. The CDR3 runs 16 residues. CDR3: CASSYSSGTPTYEQYF. The CDR3 nucleotides read TGTGCCAGCAGTTACTCGAGCGGGACACCTACCTACGAGCAGTACTTC.

In its sample, this clonotype was seen many times. The chain carries TRBV5-1 and TRBJ2-7; the D gene could be TRBD1 or TRBD2 (6 bases each). There are 15 residues in the CDR3. CDR1 and CDR2 (germline): SGHRS, YFSETQ. Between the trimmed V and J ends, which lost 0 bases and 3 bases, there was a span of 13 bases. For the CDR3, the DNA is TGCGCCAGCAGCTTGGCAGCAGGAGGGGGCTACGAGCAGTACTTC. Translation: CASSLAAGGGYEQYF.

The chain is built from TRBV20-1 and TRBJ2-7; D gene ambiguous. The CDR3 length is 15 residues. Germline CDR1 reads DFQATT; CDR2 reads SNEGSKA (reference sequence). V lost 1 base and J 0 bases, leaving 13 bases between the germline ends. The CDR3 here is CSARGRTLSSYEQYF. The CDR3 DNA follows: TGCAGTGCTAGAGGGCGAACTTTGAGCTCCTACGAGCAGTACTTC.

The chain employs TRBV24-1 and TRBJ2-1, with D hard to call. V dropped 6 bases and J dropped 10 bases, with 9 bases sitting between them. The CDR3 sequence is 11 residues long. Looked up from germline, CDR1 is KGHDR and CDR2 is SFDVKD. CDR3 amino acids: CATSRRDEQFF. The CDR3 bases are TGTGCCACCAGTAGGAGAGACGAGCAGTTCTTC.

The chain recombines TRBV27 with TRBJ2-4; D gene ambiguous. This CDR3 comprises 13 residues. Trimming took 4 bases from V and 6 from J, leaving 10 bases between them. Germline V gene lookup returns CDR1 MNHEY and CDR2 SMNVEV (reference sequence). The CDR3 sequence is CASSSLDRNIQYF. The CDR3 nucleotides read TGTGCCAGCAGTTCCCTTGACCGAAACATTCAGTACTTC.

In this sample, this clonotype turned up many times. V gene TRBV2 combines with J gene TRBJ2-4, with 7 positions matching TRBD1. This CDR3 region has 14 residues. Germline loops: CDR1 SNHLY, CDR2 FYNNEI. The V gene end was trimmed by 5 bases and the J gene end by 4 bases; junction bases not matched to a gene: 5. CDR3 region: CASSLPGQKNIQYF. The CDR3 DNA reads as TGTGCCAGCAGTTTACCGGGACAGAAAAACATTCAGTACTTC. The full variable domain, in which reference TRBV2 and TRBJ2-4 provide the parts outside the CDR3, is EPEVTQTPSHQVTQMGQEVILRCVPISNHLYFYWYRQILGQKVEFLVSFYNNEISEKSEIFDDQFSVERPDGSNFTLKIRSTKLEDSAMYFCASSLPGQKNIQYFGAGTRLSVL.

This clonotype has only a few counts. CDR3 sequence (DNA): TGTGCCAGCAGCGACAGCCTACAAGGGTCTGGGGCCAACGTCCTGACTTTC. Encoded protein: CASSDSLQGSGANVLTF. The gene calls are TRBV11-3 and TRBJ2-6; D might be TRBD1 (5 bases). The CDR3 extends over 17 amino acids. Per the germline V gene, CDR1 is SGHNT and CDR2 is YENEEA. Trimming left V 5 bases short and J 1 base short, with 15 bases between.

The CDR3 DNA is TGTGCCGCCCGAGGGGGGTCGTCTGGAAACACCATATATTTT. Amino acids: CAARGGSSGNTIYF. This sequence joins TRBV24-1 and TRBJ1-3, with D maybe TRBD1 (6 bases). Germline CDR1 KGHDR, CDR2 SFDVKD. Trimming shortened V by 12 bases and J by 1 base, and 15 bases separated the two germline ends. This CDR3 has 14 residues.

This clonotype has at least ten counts. V and J are TRBV7-2 and TRBJ2-7; TRBD1 is a possible D gene (6 bases). Deletions cut 5 bases from V and 4 bases from J, with 12 bases between. Per germline, CDR1 SGHTA and CDR2 FQGNSA. The CDR3 sequence is 13 residues long. The CDR3 DNA reads as TGTGCCAGCAGCCAGGGGCCAGATTACGAGCAGTACTTC. It codes for CASSQGPDYEQYF.

This clonotype was counted ten times or more. The chain has TRBV2 and TRBJ2-7; TRBD2 agrees at 10 bases. Germline CDR1 SNHLY, CDR2 FYNNEI. This CDR3 spans 15 amino acids. The J segment lost 0 bases and the V segment lost 4 bases, leaving 3 bases of the junction unmatched. For the CDR3, the DNA is TGTGCCAGCAGTGGACTAGCGGGTAGCTCCTACGAGCAGTACTTC. Residues: CASSGLAGSSYEQYF. The full variable domain, rest sourced from reference TRBV2 and TRBJ2-7, is EPEVTQTPSHQVTQMGQEVILRCVPISNHLYFYWYRQILGQKVEFLVSFYNNEISEKSEIFDDQFSVERPDGSNFTLKIRSTKLEDSAMYFCASSGLAGSSYEQYFGPGTRLTVT.

This clonotype was counted ten times or more. This chain uses TRBV2 with TRBJ1-5; 9 bases match TRBD1. Trimming took 6 bases from V and 5 from J; bases not matched to a gene: 5. This CDR3 has 14 residues. The V gene's germline CDR1 is SNHLY and CDR2 FYNNEI. CDR3 nucleotides: TGTGCCAGCAGGTCCACAGGGGGCTATCAGCCCCAGCATTTT. Its translation: CASRSTGGYQPQHF.